A selection of T cell receptor beta chains follows, all from one sample in a study of T cell responses to AZD1222 COVID-19 vaccine. Method: immunoSEQ multiplex PCR; TCRdb's copy keeps in-frame clones and lacks some. The table includes under 95,000 clones, around nine tenths detected once. This specimen consisted of peripheral blood, obtained on day 0 of AZD1222 vaccination. The receptor source for this set is an adult in good health. Both conserved end residues are trimmed from each CDR3. The D gene is left open where the match is weak.

TRBV18	TRBD1	TRBJ1-1	11	ASSQGAGTEAF
TRBV5-8	-	TRBJ1-4	14	ASSLGAGSTNEKLF
TRBV10-3	-	TRBJ2-2	10	AISKNTGELF
TRBV27	TRBD2	TRBJ2-7	13	ASSLSWMTSHEQY
TRBV21-1	-	TRBJ1-5	13	ASSIVLSSNQPQH
TRBV30	-	TRBJ2-7	11	AWTKAGSYGQY
TRBV6-1	TRBD1	TRBJ1-2	11	ASSEQGAYGYT
TRBV12-2	-	TRBJ1-6	14	ASRLTTGSYNSPLH
TRBV9	TRBD2	TRBJ2-2	14	ASSVGTSGSSGELF
TRBV5-6	-	TRBJ2-7	14	ASSLYRLSRVGEQY
TRBV7-9	TRBD1	TRBJ1-4	13	ASRPQDRLNEKLF
TRBV6-6	-	TRBJ1-2	12	ASSYSGSLAGYT
TRBV6-6	-	TRBJ1-5	14	ASSYPPGRGGKPQH
TRBV28	-	TRBJ1-2	13	ASNTGVTMKHGYT
TRBV6-5	-	TRBJ1-1	14	ASSYSRFTGRTEAF
TRBV29-1	-	TRBJ1-1	11	SVVWGIDTEAF
TRBV6-5	TRBD1	TRBJ1-6	12	ASSRDSNNSPLH
TRBV11-2	-	TRBJ2-2	9	ASSLTGELF
TRBV18	-	TRBJ1-2	11	ASSPEQNYGYT
TRBV30	-	TRBJ2-5	11	AWNNLASETQY
TRBV2	-	TRBJ2-7	12	ASSYRAHTYEQY
TRBV13	-	TRBJ2-7	12	ASSSRQSSYEQY
TRBV7-7	TRBD2	TRBJ2-5	12	ASSPGGGQETQY
TRBV7-9	-	TRBJ1-1	12	ASSPIQGWTEAF
TRBV6-2/TRBV6-3	TRBD2	TRBJ2-7	15	ASSHPSRGDISYEQY
TRBV4-2	-	TRBJ1-4	13	ASSQDPLAGRKLF
TRBV3-1/TRBV3-2	-	TRBJ1-1	10	ASGQLNTEAF
TRBV11-1	TRBD1	TRBJ2-5	13	ASSPRPGGFETQY
TRBV6-4	-	TRBJ2-2	12	ASRRDMNTGELF
TRBV5-1	TRBD1	TRBJ2-2	13	ASSLRTGDTGELF
TRBV2	TRBD1	TRBJ1-1	12	ANKRGQGNTEAF